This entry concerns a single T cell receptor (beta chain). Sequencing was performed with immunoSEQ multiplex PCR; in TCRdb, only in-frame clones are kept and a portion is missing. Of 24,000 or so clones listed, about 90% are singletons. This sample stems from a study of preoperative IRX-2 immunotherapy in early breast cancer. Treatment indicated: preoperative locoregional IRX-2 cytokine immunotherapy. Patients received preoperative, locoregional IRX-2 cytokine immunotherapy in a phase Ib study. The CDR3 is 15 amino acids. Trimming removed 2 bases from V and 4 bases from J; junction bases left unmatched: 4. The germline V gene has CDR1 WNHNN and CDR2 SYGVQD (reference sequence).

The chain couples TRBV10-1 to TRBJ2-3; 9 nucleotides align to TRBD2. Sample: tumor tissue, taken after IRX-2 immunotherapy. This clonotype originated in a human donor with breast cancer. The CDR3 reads CASSEGVAGADTQYF. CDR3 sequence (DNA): TGCGCCAGCAGTGAGGGGGTAGCGGGGGCAGATACGCAGTATTTT.